The present TCR beta chain was sequenced within a study of liver allograft versus peripheral blood T cells (TCRdb year 2020). With regard to the full study: The study compared T cell receptor repertoires found within transplanted livers against repertoires in the peripheral blood of liver transplant recipients.

This clonotype was detected ten times or more. What antigen it recognizes has not been identified. Base qualities are not provided; no much larger clone lies one nucleotide away. Trimming takes 5 bases off V and 2 bases off J; junction bases not matched to a gene: 2. CDR1 and CDR2 are read off the germline V gene as MNHEY and SVGAGI. The CDR3 sequence holds 13 residues, the cysteine and phenylalanine included. The sequence is cut down to CDR3 DNA, 39 bases in frame from base 1. Findings and caveats that apply to the study as a whole: T cell receptor repertoires inside liver allografts were reported to be different from the repertoires detected in peripheral blood.

The sample was run on an Illumina MiSeq. The raw public data were reprocessed by TCRdb itself: fastp quality trimming at Q25, MiXCR clonotype calling, in-frame beta chains only. Duplicate CDR3 protein sequences are folded into a single record with the most common DNA and genes. The sample yields about 13,000 distinct CDR3 sequences; approximately 17% were counted once. Approximately 2% of the sample lies in the top ten. This sequence originates from a human patient who had a liver transplant. After transplantation, some T cells may belong to the graft donor instead of the recipient. This chain joins TRBV6-5 to TRBJ2-7; 8 of the junction bases match TRBD2. The CDR3 has the sequence CASSSGGTYEQYF. Here is the DNA: TGTGCCAGCAGTAGCGGGGGAACCTACGAGCAGTACTTC.